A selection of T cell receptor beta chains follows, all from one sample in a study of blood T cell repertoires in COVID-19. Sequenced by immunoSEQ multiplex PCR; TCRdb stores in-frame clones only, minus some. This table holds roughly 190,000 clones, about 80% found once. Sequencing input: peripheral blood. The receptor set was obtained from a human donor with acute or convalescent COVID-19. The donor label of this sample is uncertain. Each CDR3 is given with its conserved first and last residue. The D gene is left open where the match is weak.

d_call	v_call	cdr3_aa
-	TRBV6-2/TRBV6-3	CASSYWAVVTHFDGYTF
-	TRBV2	CASSVRGGLHF
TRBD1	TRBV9	CASSPRRDSFYGYTF
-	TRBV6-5	CATSLAGNQPQHF
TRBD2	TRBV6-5	CASSKRGTGELFF
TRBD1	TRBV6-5	CASSSDRDSGANVLTF
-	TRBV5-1	CASSLDSTINYGYTF
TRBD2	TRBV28	CASTSSGSLADTQYF
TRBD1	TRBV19	CASSVSGTGFFGELFF
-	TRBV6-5	CASRRVTEAFF
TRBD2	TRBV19	CASRLTSGPLGDTQYF
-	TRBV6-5	CASSWGDGIYGEQYF
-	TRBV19	CASSFWAGEAFF
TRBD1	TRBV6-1	CASSEDRVRAGELFF
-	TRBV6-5	CASRRTDPFPDTQYF
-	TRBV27	CASSFSQSQTQYF
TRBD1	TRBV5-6	CASSPPGQGVMETQYF
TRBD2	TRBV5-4	CASSSGLAGAFNEQFF
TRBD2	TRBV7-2	CASSSRTSGGRDEQFF
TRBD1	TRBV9	CASSRSWDRNTGELFF